The present TCR beta chain was sequenced within a study of cytomegalovirus exposure and HLA in healthy donors. Whole-study findings and limits: Reports showed the classifier diagnosing cytomegalovirus status with high specificity and sensitivity.

A multiplex PCR was run with 60 Vbeta primers and 13 Jbeta primers. TCRdb keeps only in-frame clones here, not all; method: immunoSEQ multiplex PCR. The data hold over 100,000 clones, with approximately 77% observed a single time. Germline V gives CDR1 MNHEY, CDR2 SMNVEV (reference sequence). V shed 7 bases and J shed 1 base, with 10 bases lying between them. The CDR3 totals 14 residues. Note on this clone: Its antigen is currently unknown.

The source material was PBMCs. The TCR was taken from a woman between 40 and 55 years old in good health and CMV-seronegative. V usage is TRBV27 and J usage is TRBJ2-2, with D possibly matching TRBD1 (6 bases). The CDR3 sequence is CASNVQGNTGELFF. For the CDR3, the DNA is TGTGCCAGCAACGTACAGGGGAACACCGGGGAGCTGTTTTTT.